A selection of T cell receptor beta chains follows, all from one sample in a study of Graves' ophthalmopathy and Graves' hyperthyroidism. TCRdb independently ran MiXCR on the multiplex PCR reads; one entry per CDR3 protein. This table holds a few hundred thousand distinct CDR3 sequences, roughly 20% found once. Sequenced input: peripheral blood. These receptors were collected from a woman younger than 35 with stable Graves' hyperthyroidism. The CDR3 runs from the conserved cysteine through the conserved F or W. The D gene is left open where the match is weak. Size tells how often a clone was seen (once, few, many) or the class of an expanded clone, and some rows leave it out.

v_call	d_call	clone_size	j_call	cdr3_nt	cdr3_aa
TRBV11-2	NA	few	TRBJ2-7	TGTGCCAGCAGCTTCTTTTGGGAGGTTGTGCAGTACTTC	CASSFFWEVVQYF
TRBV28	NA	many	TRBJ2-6	TGTGCCAGCAGTTTAGGATACTGGGCATCTACTGCTGGGGCCAACGTCCTGACTTTC	CASSLGYWASTAGANVLTF
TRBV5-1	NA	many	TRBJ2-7	TGCGCCAGCAGCTTACTCACAGGTCCTTCCTACGAGCAGTACTTC	CASSLLTGPSYEQYF
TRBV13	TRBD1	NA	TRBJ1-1	TGTGCCAGCAGCACCCGGACAGGGAGCGTCACTGAAGCTTTCTTT	CASSTRTGSVTEAFF
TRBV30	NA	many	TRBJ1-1	TGTGCCTGGAGTAGTGGCACTGAAGCTTTCTTT	CAWSSGTEAFF
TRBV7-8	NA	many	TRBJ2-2	TGTGCCAGCAGCTTATCCTCAAGACAGGCGAACACCGGGGAGCTGTTTTTT	CASSLSSRQANTGELFF
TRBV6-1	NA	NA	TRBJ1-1	TGTGCCAGCAGGGGGACATTCATGAACACTGAAGCTTTCTTT	CASRGTFMNTEAFF
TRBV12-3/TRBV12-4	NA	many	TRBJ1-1	TGTGCCAGCAGACTTGGGGGGGCCGGGGACACTGAAGCTTTCTTT	CASRLGGAGDTEAFF
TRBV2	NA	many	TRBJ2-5	TGTGCCAGCAGTGAACGCGGGATGGAGACCCAGTACTTC	CASSERGMETQYF
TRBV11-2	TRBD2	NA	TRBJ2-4	TGTGCCAGCAGCGGGACGACTAGCGGTCTAGCCAAAAACATTCAGTACTTC	CASSGTTSGLAKNIQYF
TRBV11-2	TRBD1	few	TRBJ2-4	TGTGCCAGCAGCCGGACACAGGGGCCCTTGAACATTCAGTACTTC	CASSRTQGPLNIQYF
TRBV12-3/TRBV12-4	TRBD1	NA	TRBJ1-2	TGTGCCAGCTCCGGAGGGACAGGGACGAAGACTAACTATGGCTACACCTTC	CASSGGTGTKTNYGYTF
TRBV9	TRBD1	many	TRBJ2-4	TGTGCCAGCAGCGTGGGACAGGTAGATAAAAACATTCAGTACTTC	CASSVGQVDKNIQYF
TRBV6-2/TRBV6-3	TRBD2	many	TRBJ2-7	TGTGCCAGCAGTTACCTACTAGCGGGAGTAGACGAGCAGTACTTC	CASSYLLAGVDEQYF
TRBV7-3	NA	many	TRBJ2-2	TGTGCCAGCAGCTTAAACAGGGCGGATAGCGCCGGGGAGCTGTTTTTT	CASSLNRADSAGELFF
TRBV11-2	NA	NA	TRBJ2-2	TGTGCCAGCAGCTGGGCTGTAACCGGGGAGCTGTTTTTT	CASSWAVTGELFF
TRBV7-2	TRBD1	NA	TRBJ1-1	TGTGCCAGCAGCGCGAGCAGGGGGGCTGAAGCTTTCTTT	CASSASRGAEAFF
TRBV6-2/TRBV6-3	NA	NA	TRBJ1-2	TGTGCCAGCAGCCCCCCGAGAGCGGGCATCAGTAACTATGGCTACACCTTC	CASSPPRAGISNYGYTF
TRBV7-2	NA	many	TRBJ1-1	TGTGCCAGCAGCTTACGCCGCGGGGGGAATGAAGCTTTCTTT	CASSLRRGGNEAFF
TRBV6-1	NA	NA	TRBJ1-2	TGTGCCAGCAGTGAAGAGGGGATCAGGCATGGCTACACCTTC	CASSEEGIRHGYTF
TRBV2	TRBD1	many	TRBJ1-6	TGTGCCAGCAGTGGTCAGGGGGCTTCACCCCTCCACTTT	CASSGQGASPLHF
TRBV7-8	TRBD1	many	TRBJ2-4	TGTGCCAGCAGCTTAGGACAGGGGGCGCGAAACATTCAGTACTTC	CASSLGQGARNIQYF
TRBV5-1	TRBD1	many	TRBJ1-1	TGCGCCAGCAGCCTAGACAGGGGAATGAACACTGAAGCTTTCTTT	CASSLDRGMNTEAFF
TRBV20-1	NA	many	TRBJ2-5	TGCAGTGTTAAAGAGACCCAGTACTTC	CSVKETQYF
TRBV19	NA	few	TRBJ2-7	TGTGCCAGTAGTAGTTATGGGGACATCTCCTACGAGCAGTACTTC	CASSSYGDISYEQYF
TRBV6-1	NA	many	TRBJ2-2	TGTGCCAGCAGTGGTGACTTCGGGGAGCTGTTTTTT	CASSGDFGELFF
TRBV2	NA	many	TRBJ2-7	TGTGCCAGCAGTGAGACCCACTCCTACGAGCAGTACTTC	CASSETHSYEQYF
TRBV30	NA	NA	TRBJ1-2	TGTGCCTGCAGGGTGCCCTCTAACTATGGCTACACCTTC	CACRVPSNYGYTF
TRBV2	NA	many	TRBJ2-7	TGTGCCAGCAGTGACAGTTACTCCTACGAGCAGTACTTC	CASSDSYSYEQYF
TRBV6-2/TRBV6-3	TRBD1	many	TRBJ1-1	TGTGCCAGCAGTTACGTTGCAGGTCAGGGGGTGAACACTGAAGCTTTCTTT	CASSYVAGQGVNTEAFF
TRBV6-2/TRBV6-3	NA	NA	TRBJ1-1	TGTGCCATCAAAACGGTAGGGGAAGTCACTGAAGCTTTCTTT	CAIKTVGEVTEAFF
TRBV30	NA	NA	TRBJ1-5	TGTGCCTGGAGTGGAGGGGTAATTCAGCCCCAGCATTTT	CAWSGGVIQPQHF
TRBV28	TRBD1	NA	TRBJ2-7	TGTGCCAGCGACCGCGCACAGGGGTCAAGGCAGTACTTC	CASDRAQGSRQYF
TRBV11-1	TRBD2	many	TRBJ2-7	TGTGCCAGCAGCTCGTGGACTAGCGGGAGCCCCTACGAGCAGTACTTC	CASSSWTSGSPYEQYF
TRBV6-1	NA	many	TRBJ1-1	TGTGCCAGCAGTAGGTCACCGTTGGCTGAAGCTTTCTTT	CASSRSPLAEAFF
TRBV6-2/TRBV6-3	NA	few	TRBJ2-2	TGTGCCAGCAGTTCCCCGACTAACGGGAGTTTTAAAAGGACCGGGGAGCTGTTTTTT	CASSSPTNGSFKRTGELFF
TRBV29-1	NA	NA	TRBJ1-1	TGCAGCGTTGAGACCCACGCGGGCACTGAAGCTTTCTTT	CSVETHAGTEAFF
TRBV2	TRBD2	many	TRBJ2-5	TGTGCCAGCAGTGCGGGACTAGCGGGATCCAACCAAGAGACCCAGTACTTC	CASSAGLAGSNQETQYF
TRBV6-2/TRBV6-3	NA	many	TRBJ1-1	TGTGCCAGCAGTTACCAAGCGGCCGGGAACACTGAAGCTTTCTTT	CASSYQAAGNTEAFF
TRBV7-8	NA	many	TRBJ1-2	TGTGCCAGCAGCATCCGGGGCAGGGCGGAAGCCTACACCTTC	CASSIRGRAEAYTF
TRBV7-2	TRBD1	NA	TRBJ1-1	TGTGCCAGCAGCTACGCTTCGGGACAGGGGTTGGGCGCTTTCTTT	CASSYASGQGLGAFF
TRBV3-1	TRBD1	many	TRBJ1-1	TGTGCCAGCAGCCGCAAATCAGGACAGGGGGTGTTGAACACTGAAGCTTTCTTT	CASSRKSGQGVLNTEAFF
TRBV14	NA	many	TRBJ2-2	TGTGCCAGCAGCCATCTGGGGGCGCGCACCGGGGAGCTGTTTTTT	CASSHLGARTGELFF